Below, 2 T cell receptor beta chains from the same sample are listed, as sequenced in a study of blood T cells in healthy people across ages. For the second PCR, which ran for 7 to 11 cycles, a sample-barcoded 5' primer and a J-beta primer mix were used. In TCRdb, the 5' RACE reads were re-called with MiXCR into one record per CDR3 protein. The sample includes roughly 800,000 distinct CDR3 sequences, 20% to 25% of them seen just once. Separately, the same data were catalogued under a study of T cells of mothers and their children.

Specimen: blood. The receptors derive from a boy between 10 and 17 years old in good health.

This chain connects TRBV27 to TRBJ2-5; D perhaps matches TRBD1 (6 bases). The J call could be wrong; TRBJ2-7 is a better fit for the DNA end. CDR1 is MNHEY, CDR2 SMNVEV, per germline (reference sequence). This CDR3 comprises 16 residues. CDR3 coding DNA: TGTGCCAGCAGTTTATCGAATCAGGGGCTGCCCAACGAGCAGTACTTC. This translates into CASSLSNQGLPNEQYF.

DNA of the CDR3: TGCAGTGCTCAGACCTGGACCGGGGAGCTGTTTTTT. Its protein product is CSAQTWTGELFF. The V gene is TRBV20-1, the J gene TRBJ2-2; D is undetermined. The CDR3 covers 12 residues. Germline CDR1 reads DFQATT; CDR2 reads SNEGSKA (reference sequence). Trimming shortened V by 5 bases and J by 5 bases, and 9 bases separated the two germline ends.